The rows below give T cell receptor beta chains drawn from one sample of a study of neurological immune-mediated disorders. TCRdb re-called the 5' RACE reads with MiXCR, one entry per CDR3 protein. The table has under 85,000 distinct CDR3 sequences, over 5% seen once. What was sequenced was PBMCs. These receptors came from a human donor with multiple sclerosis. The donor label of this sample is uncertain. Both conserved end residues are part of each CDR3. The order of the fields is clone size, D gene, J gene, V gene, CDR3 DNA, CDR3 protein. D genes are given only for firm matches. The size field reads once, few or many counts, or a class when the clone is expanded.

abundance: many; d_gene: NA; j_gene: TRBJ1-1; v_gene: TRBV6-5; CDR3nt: TGTGCCAGCAGTCGGCAGGGGAGGGCTGAAGCTTTCTTT; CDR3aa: CASSRQGRAEAFF
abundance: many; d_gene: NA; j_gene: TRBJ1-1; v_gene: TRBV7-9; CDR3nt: TGTGCCAGCAGCTTAAGTCTGGCAGGGATGGTCCCTGAAGCTTTCTTT; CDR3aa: CASSLSLAGMVPEAFF
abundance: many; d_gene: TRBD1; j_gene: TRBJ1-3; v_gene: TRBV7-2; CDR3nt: TGTGCCAGCAGCTTTTTCACAGGGGCATCAGGAAACACCATATATTTT; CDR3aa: CASSFFTGASGNTIYF
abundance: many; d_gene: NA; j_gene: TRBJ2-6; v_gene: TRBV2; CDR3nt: TGTGCCAGCAGTGACAGGTCCAGCTCTGGGGCCAACGTCCTGACTTTC; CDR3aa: CASSDRSSSGANVLTF
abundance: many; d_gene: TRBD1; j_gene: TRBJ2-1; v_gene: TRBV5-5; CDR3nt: TGTGCCAGCAGCCTAGACCGGGACAGGGTCTACAATGAGCAGTTCTTC; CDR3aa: CASSLDRDRVYNEQFF
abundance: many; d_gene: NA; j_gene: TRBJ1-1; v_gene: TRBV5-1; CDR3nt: TGCGCCAGCAGCCGAGCCCCGGAGGGACAAGAAGCTTTCTTT; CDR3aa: CASSRAPEGQEAFF
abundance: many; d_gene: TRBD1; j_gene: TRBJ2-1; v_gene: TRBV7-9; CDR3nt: TGTGCCAGCAGCCATAGGATGGGGACAGGGCACAATGAGCAGTTCTTC; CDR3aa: CASSHRMGTGHNEQFF
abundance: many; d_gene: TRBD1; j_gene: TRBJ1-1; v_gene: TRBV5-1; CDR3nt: TGCGCCAGCAGCTGGGGGACAGGGAACACTGAAGCTTTCTTT; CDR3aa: CASSWGTGNTEAFF
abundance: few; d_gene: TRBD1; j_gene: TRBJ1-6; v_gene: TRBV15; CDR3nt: TGTGCCACCAGCAGGGAAACAGGGGGCAGTTCACCCCTCCACTTT; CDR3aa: CATSRETGGSSPLHF
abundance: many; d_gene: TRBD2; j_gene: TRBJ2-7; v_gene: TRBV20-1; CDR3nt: TGCAGTGCTCAGATAGCGGGGGGGCTTTACGAGCAGTACTTC; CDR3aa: CSAQIAGGLYEQYF
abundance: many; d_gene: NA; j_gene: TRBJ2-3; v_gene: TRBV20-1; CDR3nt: TGCAGTGCCGTTCGGAGGCGGAGGCTTGGCACAGATACGCAGTATTTT; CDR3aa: CSAVRRRRLGTDTQYF
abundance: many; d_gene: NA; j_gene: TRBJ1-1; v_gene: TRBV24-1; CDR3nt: TGTGCCACCAGTGATTCCAGGGTTTTGGACACTGAAGCTTTCTTT; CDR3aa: CATSDSRVLDTEAFF